Sequencing of this T cell receptor (beta chain) was carried out in a study of T cells in women clearing cervical HPV infection. Overall study: Case blood was drawn when the lesion was first found; control blood after infection became undetectable. Findings of the study overall: TRBV6-7 relative abundance averaged 0.11% in cases and approximately 0.15% in controls.

V was clipped by 4 bases and J by 7 bases, with 14 bases between them. The CDR3 has 14 residues. CDR1 is SGHDT and CDR2 is YYEEEE in the germline V gene. Concerning this clone: Its specificity is unknown. The CDR3 end falls 3 residues outside the read, so it is completed with the germline J gene.

Genomic DNA, averaging about 1,300 ng per sample, yielded TCR beta CDR3 via immunoSEQ. TCRdb's table, derived via immunoSEQ multiplex PCR, lists solely in-frame clones and lacks some. Its table lists approximately 26,000 clones. This chain links TRBV5-6 with TRBJ1-4, with D maybe TRBD1 (6 bases). The sample comprised blood buffy coat. This receptor was obtained from a woman aged 18-69 years with a cervical HPV16 infection that either progressed to CIN3+ or cleared (not recorded which). The CDR3 DNA, read in part, is TGTGCCAGCAGCACCACAGGGTCCGGTGAAAAA. This codes for CASSTTGSGEK. The whole CDR3 protein reads CASSTTGSGEKLFF.